The text below deals with one T cell receptor beta chain. This specimen belongs to a study of OX40 agonist ivuxolimab in advanced cancers. Study as a whole: Those enrolled were 80% to 85% male, with a mean age of about 66 years and ages from roughly 23 to 80.

Data came from immunoSEQ multiplex PCR; TCRdb stores just in-frame clones and leaves some out. Of roughly 90,000 clones listed, roughly 85% are singletons. Unmatched junction bases numbered 7, after V lost 4 bases and J lost 4 bases. Germline CDR1 and CDR2: SGHRS and YFSETQ. The CDR3 extends over 14 amino acids. This receptor was obtained from an adult with an advanced solid tumor such as melanoma, head and neck, liver or kidney cancer. The sample consisted of CD4+ or CD8+ T cells sorted from blood, taken in a trial of the OX40 agonist ivuxolimab. The rearrangement uses TRBV5-1 and TRBJ2-7; 8 nucleotides agree with TRBD1. Written as DNA, the CDR3 is TGCGCCAGCAGCAGGACAGGGCCCGATTACGAGCAGTACTTC. This translates into CASSRTGPDYEQYF.